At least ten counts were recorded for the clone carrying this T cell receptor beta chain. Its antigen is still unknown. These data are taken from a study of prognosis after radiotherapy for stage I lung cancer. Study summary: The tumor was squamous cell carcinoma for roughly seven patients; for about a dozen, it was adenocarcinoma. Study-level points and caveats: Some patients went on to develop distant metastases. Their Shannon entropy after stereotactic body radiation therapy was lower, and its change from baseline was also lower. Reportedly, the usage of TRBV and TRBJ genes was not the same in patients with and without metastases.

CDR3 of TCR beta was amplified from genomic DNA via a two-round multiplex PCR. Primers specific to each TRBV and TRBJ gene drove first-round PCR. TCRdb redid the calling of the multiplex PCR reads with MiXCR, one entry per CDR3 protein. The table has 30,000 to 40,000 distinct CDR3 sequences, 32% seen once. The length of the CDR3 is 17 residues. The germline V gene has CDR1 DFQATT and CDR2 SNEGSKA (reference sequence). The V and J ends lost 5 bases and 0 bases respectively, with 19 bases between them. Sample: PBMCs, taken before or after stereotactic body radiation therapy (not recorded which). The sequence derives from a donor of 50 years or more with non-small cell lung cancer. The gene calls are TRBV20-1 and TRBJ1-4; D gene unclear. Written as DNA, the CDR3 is TGCAGTGCTCCCGGCGTAACGACCGGGGCAACTAATGAAAAACTGTTTTTT. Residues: CSAPGVTTGATNEKLFF.